The next 14 T cell receptor beta chains were all read from a single sample in a study of CD8+ T cells in alopecia areata. TCR sequencing used cDNA made by reverse transcription of extracted RNA. The repertoire was sequenced with immunoSEQ multiplex PCR; TCRdb's copy has only in-frame clones and lacks some. The sample gives about 150,000 clones, more than 55% of which show up once; 35% to 45% is in the top ten. The sequenced material came from CD8+ T cells sorted from blood. Receptor source: a human donor in good health.

The V and J genes are TRBV4-1 and TRBJ1-1, with a possible D match to TRBD1 (6 bases). The CDR3 loop spans 14 amino acids. Germline CDR1 reads MGHRA; CDR2 reads YSYEKL. V was cut by 1 base and J by 4 bases, with 10 bases left in between. This CDR3 is CASSQATGFTEAFF. Here the CDR3 DNA reads TGCGCCAGCAGCCAAGCGACAGGATTCACTGAAGCTTTCTTT.

The rearrangement joins TRBV2 to TRBJ2-1; TRBD2 might be the D (6 bases). The CDR3 covers 14 residues. The germline gives CDR1 SNHLY, CDR2 FYNNEI. V dropped 1 base and J dropped 8 bases, with 12 bases sitting between them. In nucleotides, the CDR3 is TGTGCCAGCAGTGAAGACTACGGAGGGGATGAGCAGTTCTTC. Its protein product is CASSEDYGGDEQFF. The full variable domain, rest sourced from reference TRBV2 and TRBJ2-1, is EPEVTQTPSHQVTQMGQEVILRCVPISNHLYFYWYRQILGQKVEFLVSFYNNEISEKSEIFDDQFSVERPDGSNFTLKIRSTKLEDSAMYFCASSEDYGGDEQFFGPGTRLTVL.

Of note for this clone: The junction differs from germline at one of its ends, possibly a read error. V usage is TRBV28 and J usage is TRBJ2-7; D may correspond to TRBD1 or TRBD2 (5 bases each). The CDR3 extends over 13 amino acids. Looked up from germline, CDR1 is MDHEN and CDR2 is SYDVKM. CDR3 coding DNA: TGTGCCAGCAGTCCTATGGGGGAACCTCACCCGGGCTTC. Translating gives CASSPMGEPHPGF.

This sequence joins TRBV4-2 and TRBJ2-7; D remains unclear. V was pared by 1 base and J by 2 bases, with 12 bases between. The CDR3 totals 15 residues. Germline lookup yields CDR1 LGHNA and CDR2 YNFKEQ. The CDR3: CASSQAPSAAYEQYF. The CDR3 coding sequence is TGTGCCAGCAGCCAAGCCCCATCTGCCGCCTACGAGCAGTACTTC.

The rearrangement uses TRBV9 and TRBJ2-1; D unresolved. CDR1 SGDLS and CDR2 YYNGEE come from the germline V gene. This CDR3 comprises 13 residues. Trimming pared 3 bases from V and 7 bases from J, leaving 11 bases between. Here the CDR3 DNA reads TGTGCCAGCAGCGGGGCAGGAAGTAATGAGCAGTTCTTC. Residues: CASSGAGSNEQFF.

The V call is TRBV29-1, the J call TRBJ1-1; possibly TRBD1 for D (5 bases). V lost 1 base and J 0 bases, leaving 15 bases between the germline ends. Per the germline V gene, CDR1 is SQVTM and CDR2 is ANQGSEA. This CDR3 has 16 amino acids. The CDR3 region is CSVEGPGRTMNTEAFF. The CDR3 DNA is TGCAGCGTTGAAGGGCCGGGACGGACGATGAACACTGAAGCTTTCTTT.

This clone was counted only a few times. The V and J genes are TRBV25-1 and TRBJ2-5; TRBD2 matches 10 bases. After removal of 4 bases from V and 8 bases from J, the junction contained 7 bases not matched to a gene. CDR3 length: 14 amino acids. The germline V gene has CDR1 MGHDK and CDR2 SYGVNS. This chain's CDR3 is CASSVTSGVGTQYF. The CDR3 region has the DNA TGTGCCAGCAGTGTTACTAGCGGGGTGGGAACCCAGTACTTC.

The V and J genes are TRBV28 and TRBJ2-1; D tentatively fits TRBD1 or TRBD2 (5 bases each). Trimming removed 6 bases from V and 4 bases from J, with 13 bases in between. The CDR3 runs 14 residues. In germline, CDR1 is MDHEN, CDR2 SYDVKM. Here the CDR3 DNA reads TGTGCCAGCAGCCCCCGGGACGATTACAATGAGCAGTTCTTC. This encodes CASSPRDDYNEQFF.

The genes are TRBV7-2 and TRBJ2-3; possible D gene TRBD2, 5 bases. The germline gives CDR1 SGHTA, CDR2 FQGNSA. Trimming removed 1 base at V and 0 bases at J, with 8 bases between. The CDR3 totals 15 residues. The CDR3 protein is CASSLEGSSTDTQYF. The CDR3 DNA reads as TGTGCCAGCAGCTTAGAAGGGAGTAGCACAGATACGCAGTATTTT.

The V and J genes are TRBV9 and TRBJ2-1; D not certain. Germline CDR1 SGDLS, CDR2 YYNGEE. The CDR3 is made up of 12 amino acids. Deletions cut 7 bases from V and 6 bases from J, with 11 bases between. In nucleotides, the CDR3 is TGTGCCAGCGCCCGGAAGGGCAATGAGCAGTTCTTC. Protein sequence: CASARKGNEQFF.

The rearrangement links TRBV29-1 to TRBJ2-1; TRBD1 aligns across 8 bases. Germline values: CDR1 SQVTM, CDR2 ANQGSEA. V shed 4 bases and J 9 bases; nucleotides not matched to a gene: 8. This CDR3 region has 13 residues. The CDR3 sequence: CSVGRGQFSEQFF. Written as DNA, the CDR3 is TGCAGCGTTGGCAGGGGGCAATTCAGTGAGCAGTTCTTC.

This clone showed up just once. V gene TRBV9 combines with J gene TRBJ2-1; 8 bases fit TRBD1. With V trimmed by 1 base and J by 4 bases, 7 bases remained unmatched. The CDR3 is 16 amino acids. CDR1 is SGDLS and CDR2 is YYNGEE in the germline V gene. CDR3 residues: CASSVISGQAYNEQFF. The CDR3 nucleotides read TGTGCCAGCAGCGTAATCTCGGGACAGGCGTACAATGAGCAGTTCTTC.

The rearrangement joins TRBV30 to TRBJ1-5; D is unclear. The germline V gene has CDR1 GTSNPN and CDR2 SVGIG (reference sequence). The V and J ends lost 1 base and 0 bases respectively, with 7 bases between them. This CDR3 spans 14 amino acids. CDR3 residues: CAWSEASSNQPQHF. DNA for the CDR3: TGTGCCTGGAGTGAGGCCTCTAGCAATCAGCCCCAGCATTTT.

The chain carries TRBV29-1 and TRBJ2-7; perhaps TRBD1 as D (5 bases). This CDR3 region has 13 residues. V was pared by 4 bases and J by 2 bases, with 12 bases between. Germline V gene sequence: CDR1 SQVTM, CDR2 ANQGSEA. The CDR3 region is CSVGSGWAYEQYF. CDR3 DNA sequence: TGCAGCGTTGGCTCAGGGTGGGCCTACGAGCAGTACTTC.